Below, 29 T cell receptor beta chains from the same sample are listed, as sequenced in a study of blood T cell repertoires in COVID-19. The method was immunoSEQ multiplex PCR; TCRdb's version includes in-frame clones alone and lacks a portion of them. The profile shows approximately 120,000 clones, 80% to 85% of them singletons. Sequenced input: peripheral blood. Receptors were obtained from a woman aged 45-59 years with acute or convalescent COVID-19.

This clone has a single count. The chain combines TRBV12-5 with TRBJ2-7; 8 bases agree with TRBD2. This CDR3 is built from 13 residues. Germline values: CDR1 LGHNT, CDR2 FRNRAP. With V trimmed by 4 bases and J by 2 bases, 1 base remained unmatched. CDR3 nucleotides: TGTGCTAGTGGTTCGGGACTAGCCTACGAGCAGTACTTC. Translation gives CASGSGLAYEQYF. Using reference TRBV12-5 and TRBJ2-7 for the parts outside the CDR3, the full variable domain is DARVTQTPRHKVTEMGQEVTMRCQPILGHNTVFWYRQTMMQGLELLAYFRNRAPLDDSGMPKDRFSAEMPDATLATLKIQPSEPRDSAVYFCASGSGLAYEQYFGPGTRLTVT.

The chain employs TRBV19 and TRBJ1-5; 10 nucleotides line up with TRBD1. Germline loops: CDR1 LNHDA, CDR2 SQIVND (reference sequence). V lost 6 bases to trimming and J lost 6 bases; unmatched junction nucleotides: 14. The CDR3 length is 17 residues. The CDR3: CASSNMETGGFLQPQHF. The DNA of the CDR3 is TGTGCCAGTAGCAACATGGAGACAGGGGGCTTTCTTCAGCCCCAGCATTTT.

For the CDR3, the DNA is TGCGCCAGCAGCTTAGGACAGGGAGGGAGAGAAGCTTTCTTT. Translation gives CASSLGQGGREAFF. The chain has TRBV5-1 and TRBJ1-1; 8 bases are a match to TRBD1. The trim removed 2 bases at V and 8 bases at J, leaving 8 bases unmatched. The CDR3 totals 14 residues. Looked up from germline, CDR1 is SGHRS and CDR2 is YFSETQ. Supplemented by reference TRBV5-1 and TRBJ1-1, the full variable domain reads KAGVTQTPRYLIKTRGQQVTLSCSPISGHRSVSWYQQTPGQGLQFLFEYFSETQRNKGNFPGRFSGRQFSNSRSEMNVSTLELGDSALYLCASSLGQGGREAFFGQGTRLTVV.

The rearrangement links TRBV29-1 to TRBJ2-7, with D unclear. There are 11 residues in the CDR3. CDR1 is SQVTM and CDR2 is ANQGSEA in the germline V gene. V dropped 4 bases and J dropped 3 bases, with 7 bases sitting between them. CDR3 in amino acids: CSVGGNYEQYF. CDR3 coding DNA: TGCAGCGTTGGAGGCAACTACGAGCAGTACTTC.

The CDR3 region has the DNA TGTGCCAGCAGTCCAGCCCCCCTAGCGGGAGCCCCAGATACGCAGTATTTT. Translation gives CASSPAPLAGAPDTQYF. J is TRBJ2-3 and V is TRBV27, with 10 bases identical to TRBD2. CDR3 length equals 17 residues. Germline-derived CDR1 and CDR2 are MNHEY and SMNVEV (reference sequence). J was trimmed by 4 bases and V by 5 bases; bases with no gene match: 12.

V and J are TRBV3-1 (or the pseudogene TRBV3-2) and TRBJ1-5; 11 bases fit TRBD1. Germline V lookup: CDR1 LGHDT, CDR2 YNNKEL (reference sequence). This CDR3 spans 16 amino acids. V trimming: 4 bases; J trimming: 1 base; junction bases outside the gene matches: 3. CDR3 bases: TGTGCCAGCAGCCCCGGGACAGGGGGGAGCAATCAGCCCCAGCATTTT. Amino acids: CASSPGTGGSNQPQHF.

This rearrangement joins TRBV30 to TRBJ2-2; D possibly corresponds to TRBD1 (7 bases). With 5 bases removed from V and 3 bases from J, the gap between germline ends came to 10 bases. The CDR3 is 13 residues long. Per germline, CDR1 GTSNPN and CDR2 SVGIG (reference sequence). CDR3 protein: CAWGRGDTGELFF. In nucleotides, the CDR3 is TGTGCCTGGGGCAGGGGGGACACCGGGGAGCTGTTTTTT. Filled out from reference TRBV30 and TRBJ2-2, the complete variable domain reads SQTIHQWPATLVQPVGSPLSLECTVEGTSNPNLYWYRQAAGRGLQLLFYSVGIGQISSEVPQNLSASRPQDRQFILSSKKLLLSDSGFYLCAWGRGDTGELFFGEGSRLTVL.

The table lists this clone with a count of one. Written as DNA, the CDR3 is TGTGCCACCAGTGATTCGACAGGTACCGAGGGCTACAATGAGCAGTTCTTC. This gives the protein CATSDSTGTEGYNEQFF. The V call is TRBV24-1, the J call TRBJ2-1; D might be TRBD1 (6 bases). Germline CDR1 KGHDR, CDR2 SFDVKD. The CDR3 extends over 17 amino acids. The ends were cut back, 2 bases at V and 3 bases at J, with 16 bases in the middle.

This rearrangement joins TRBV7-2 to TRBJ1-4; 7 bases agree with TRBD1. Per the germline V gene, CDR1 is SGHTA and CDR2 is FQGNSA. V gave up 5 bases and J gave up 6 bases; unmatched junction bases: 6. The CDR3 contains 14 residues. CDR3 sequence: CASSQDRNDEKLFF. In nucleotides, the CDR3 is TGTGCCAGCAGCCAGGACAGGAACGATGAAAAACTGTTTTTT.

On this clone itself: This CDR3 is also generated by other DNA sequences in the sample. The chain combines TRBV10-3 with TRBJ1-4; D possibly corresponds to TRBD1 (5 bases). The germline V and J ends were trimmed by 4 bases and 2 bases, with 8 bases remaining between them. CDR3 length: 14 amino acids. Germline CDR1 ENHRY, CDR2 SYGVKD. This chain's CDR3 is CAISVGGTNEKLFF. CDR3 bases: TGTGCCATCAGTGTTGGGGGGACTAATGAAAAACTGTTTTTT.

The chain combines TRBV5-1 with TRBJ1-6; no clear D. Germline-derived CDR1 and CDR2 are SGHRS and YFSETQ. V shed 4 bases and J shed 0 bases, with 8 bases lying between them. The CDR3 length is 15 residues. CDR3 sequence reads: CASSTSSSYNSPLHF. As DNA, the CDR3 is TGCGCCAGCAGCACCTCTAGCTCCTATAATTCACCCCTCCACTTT.

This chain links TRBV4-2 with TRBJ1-5, with 7 bases fitting TRBD1. Losses at the gene ends were 1 base for V and 5 bases for J; bases not matched to a gene: 8. The CDR3 spans 16 residues. Per germline, CDR1 LGHNA and CDR2 YNFKEQ. The CDR3 spells CASSQVDRDSHQPQHF. The CDR3 DNA reads TGTGCCAGCAGCCAAGTTGACCGGGACAGCCATCAGCCCCAGCATTTT.

The chain joins TRBV20-1 to TRBJ1-2, with D hard to call. Germline V gene data show CDR1 as DFQATT and CDR2 as SNEGSKA (reference sequence). The germline V and J ends were trimmed by 6 bases and 3 bases, with 8 bases remaining between them. The CDR3 covers 11 residues. CDR3 in DNA: TGCAGTGCCACAAGCGACTATGGCTACACCTTC. It is translated as CSATSDYGYTF.

J is TRBJ2-1 and V is TRBV10-1; 8 nucleotides agree with TRBD1. Per germline, CDR1 WNHNN and CDR2 SYGVQD (reference sequence). This CDR3 has 14 residues. The ends lost 1 base at V and 8 bases at J; junction bases unmatched: 4. The DNA for the CDR3 is TGCGCCAGCAGTGAGTGGACAGGGACGGATGAGCAGTTCTTC. Residues: CASSEWTGTDEQFF.

The genes are TRBV10-1 and TRBJ2-3; 10 nucleotides line up with TRBD2. V lost 6 bases, J lost 1 base, and 4 bases stayed unmatched. Germline loops: CDR1 WNHNN, CDR2 SYGVQD (reference sequence). The CDR3 length is 15 residues. The CDR3 DNA reads as TGCGCCAGCAGCCGAGGGACTAGCGGCACAGATACGCAGTATTTT. This codes for CASSRGTSGTDTQYF.

The chain has TRBV5-1 and TRBJ1-6; TRBD1 matches 11 bases. Germline V CDR1 and CDR2: SGHRS, YFSETQ. The CDR3 is 14 residues long. The ends lost 4 bases at V and 10 bases at J; junction bases unmatched: 4. The CDR3 sequence is CASSADRGQSPLHF. CDR3 in DNA: TGCGCCAGCAGCGCGGACAGGGGGCAATCACCCCTCCACTTT.

This chain joins TRBV11-2 and TRBJ1-4, with 10 bases matching TRBD1. CDR3 size: 17 residues. The trim removed 11 bases at V and 1 base at J, leaving 13 bases unmatched. CDR1 SGHAT and CDR2 FQNNGV come from the germline V gene. The CDR3 region is CAVTLGQGVETNEKLFF. The CDR3 nucleotides read TGTGCCGTCACCCTTGGACAGGGGGTGGAAACTAATGAAAAACTGTTTTTT.

The rearrangement joins TRBV9 to TRBJ2-1; perhaps TRBD2 as D (6 bases). Germline-derived CDR1 and CDR2 are SGDLS and YYNGEE. V lost 2 bases and J lost 15, with 18 bases in between. The length of the CDR3 is 13 residues. As DNA, the CDR3 is TGTGCCAGCAGCGTTGGGACTTACTCCTCCCTGTTCTTC. Residues: CASSVGTYSSLFF.

V gene TRBV2 combines with J gene TRBJ1-2; D might be TRBD1 (5 bases). The germline CDR1 and CDR2 sequences are SNHLY and FYNNEI. Trimming shortened V by 7 bases and J by 4 bases, and 19 bases separated the two germline ends. The CDR3 is 15 residues long. The CDR3 reads CASTVGGGVPYGYTF. The CDR3 DNA reads TGTGCCAGCACCGTTGGGGGAGGCGTACCCTATGGCTACACCTTC.

The chain links TRBV27 to TRBJ2-2; no definite D call. This CDR3 spans 15 amino acids. Trimming shortened V by 2 bases and J by 4 bases, and 11 bases separated the two germline ends. The germline gives CDR1 MNHEY, CDR2 SMNVEV (reference sequence). CDR3 sequence: CASSLAGSSTGELFF. DNA of the CDR3: TGTGCCAGCAGTTTAGCCGGGTCAAGCACCGGGGAGCTGTTTTTT.

The chain joins TRBV4-1 to TRBJ2-1; 9 nucleotides match TRBD2. V gave up 0 bases and J gave up 6 bases; unmatched junction bases: 12. CDR3 length: 18 amino acids. Germline V lookup: CDR1 MGHRA, CDR2 YSYEKL. The CDR3 bases are TGCGCCAGCAGCCAAGATTTGGTAGCGGGGGATTTGGTCAATGAGCAGTTCTTC. Its protein product is CASSQDLVAGDLVNEQFF.

This clone appeared a single time. The chain recombines TRBV11-2 with TRBJ1-3, with D maybe TRBD1 (5 bases). Looked up from germline, CDR1 is SGHAT and CDR2 is FQNNGV. The CDR3 consists of 14 residues. V lost 6 bases and J 2 bases, leaving 11 bases between the germline ends. As DNA, the CDR3 is TGTGCCAGCAGTCAGGGTTCGGCTGGAAACACCATATATTTT. Amino acids: CASSQGSAGNTIYF.

V is TRBV7-3 and J is TRBJ1-5, with TRBD1 matching 7 bases. Germline V gene sequence: CDR1 SGHTA, CDR2 FQGTGA. The CDR3 covers 16 residues. The V and J ends lost 6 bases and 5 bases, in that order; junction bases with no gene match: 13. The CDR3 here is CASRQKDRDPYQPQHF. Here the CDR3 DNA reads TGTGCCAGCAGACAAAAAGACAGGGACCCCTATCAGCCCCAGCATTTT.

This clone was found a few times. The chain recombines TRBV5-1 with TRBJ2-3; 8 bases match TRBD2. V shed 0 bases and J 5 bases; nucleotides not matched to a gene: 11. CDR1 is SGHRS and CDR2 is YFSETQ in the germline V gene. This CDR3 comprises 17 residues. CDR3 nucleotide sequence: TGCGCCAGCAGCTTGGGCAAGACTAGCGAGGGAGGAGATACGCAGTATTTT. Encoded protein: CASSLGKTSEGGDTQYF.

This clone was found once. This sequence joins TRBV19 and TRBJ1-5; TRBD1 might be the D (6 bases). CDR1 and CDR2 (germline): LNHDA, SQIVND (reference sequence). The V end was cut by 3 bases, the J end by 5 bases, with 14 bases between. This CDR3 is 15 amino acids long. CDR3 sequence reads: CASSMLGAVDQPQHF. CDR3 DNA: TGTGCCAGTAGTATGCTGGGGGCGGTTGATCAGCCCCAGCATTTT.

V is TRBV24-1 and J is TRBJ2-7, with D possibly matching TRBD1 (6 bases). Trimming removed 5 bases at V and 6 bases at J, with 7 bases between. There are 11 residues in the CDR3. Germline V CDR1 and CDR2: KGHDR, SFDVKD. CDR3 in DNA: TGTGCCACCAGTGTCAGGGGCGAGCAGTACTTC. This gives the protein CATSVRGEQYF.

This chain uses TRBV19 with TRBJ1-5, with a weak D call TRBD1 (6 bases). Germline CDR1 LNHDA, CDR2 SQIVND (reference sequence). The V gene lost 0 bases and the J gene lost 6 bases, with 9 bases spanning the gap. This CDR3 spans 14 amino acids. CDR3 nucleotides: TGTGCCAGTAGTATAGAACAGGGCGGTCAGCCCCAGCATTTT. Translated: CASSIEQGGQPQHF.

The CDR3 sequence: CASSIDQGAAGSHEQYF. CDR3 sequence (DNA): TGTGCCAGTAGTATAGATCAAGGCGCGGCAGGGTCTCACGAGCAGTACTTC. V and J are TRBV19 and TRBJ2-7, with TRBD1 as a possible D gene (5 bases). The ends were cut back, 0 bases at V and 5 bases at J, with 20 bases in the middle. The germline CDR1 and CDR2 sequences are LNHDA and SQIVND (reference sequence). This CDR3 is built from 17 residues.

This clone appeared a few times. The genes are TRBV20-1 and TRBJ2-7; the match to TRBD1 covers 8 bases. The V segment lost 3 bases and the J segment 3 bases; nucleotides outside the gene matches: 7. This CDR3 spans 14 amino acids. Germline lookup yields CDR1 DFQATT and CDR2 SNEGSKA (reference sequence). The CDR3: CSASETGDFYEQYF. CDR3 nucleotide sequence: TGCAGTGCTAGTGAGACAGGGGATTTCTACGAGCAGTACTTC.